This T cell receptor beta chain was sequenced during a study of spatial heterogeneity in lung cancer. Study conclusions and caveats: The study found that expanded intratumoral alpha and beta TCR counts tracked tumor mutation counts.

TCRdb redid the calling of the 5' RACE reads with MiXCR, one entry per CDR3 protein. The profile shows approximately 13,000 distinct CDR3 sequences, approximately 4.8% of them singletons. The sample's time point: sample taken at primary tumor resection. Unsorted whole RNA from tumor, nontumor lung or frozen PBMC underwent sequencing. This CDR3 has 15 residues. Germline CDR1 MDHEN, CDR2 SYDVKM. V lost 7 bases and J lost 1, with 13 bases in between. This clonotype was counted at least ten times. Its matching antigen is unknown. V usage is TRBV28 and J usage is TRBJ2-2, with D tentatively TRBD2 (5 bases). The specimen was lung tumor tissue, collected at surgery. The origin of this receptor is a male donor with early-stage non-small cell lung cancer. DNA of the CDR3: TGTGCCAGCACCCCCGGGGTGGGGAACACCGGGGAGCTGTTTTTT. Residues: CASTPGVGNTGELFF.